Below, 26 T cell receptor beta chains from the same sample are listed, as sequenced in a study of T cell repertoires in cytomegalovirus infection. TCRdb used MiXCR to reprocess the reads, holding one entry per CDR3 protein. This table holds around 300,000 distinct CDR3 sequences, around 25% found once. Which antigens these TCRs recognize remains unknown. Here the sequenced sample was cultured PBMCs, taken from culture after CMV antigen stimulation. The receptor set was obtained from a human donor in good health (CMV status not recorded). Some clones in this sample may be carry-over from other donors' samples.

This clonotype has a handful of counts. V and J are TRBV11-3 and TRBJ2-7; 13 nucleotides align to TRBD2. Trimming at V came to 8 bases and at J to 6 bases, leaving 16 bases not matched to a gene. CDR3 length: 17 amino acids. Germline loops: CDR1 SGHNT, CDR2 YENEEA. This CDR3 reads CASPQGTSGETRGEQYF. The DNA of the CDR3 is TGTGCCAGCCCACAAGGGACTAGCGGGGAGACCCGTGGCGAGCAGTACTTC.

The count of this clonotype is one. This sequence joins TRBV12-3 or TRBV12-4 and TRBJ1-6; no reliable D call. Trimming stripped 3 bases from V and 10 bases from J, with 10 bases between. This CDR3 is built from 13 residues. Here the CDR3 DNA reads TGTGCCAGCAGTTTTGAGGTGGGATCACCCCTCCACTTT. It encodes CASSFEVGSPLHF.

This clonotype has just a few counts. The V and J genes are TRBV4-2 and TRBJ2-3, with D possibly TRBD2 on 5 matching bases. Germline V gene lookup returns CDR1 LGHNA and CDR2 YNFKEQ. Trimming took 0 bases from V and 5 from J, leaving 12 bases between them. The CDR3 extends over 15 amino acids. CDR3 loop: CASSQDQEGQDTQYF. For the CDR3, the DNA is TGTGCCAGCAGCCAAGACCAAGAGGGCCAAGATACGCAGTATTTT.

J is TRBJ1-1 and V is TRBV28; no definite D call. The CDR3 has 12 residues. The germline V gene has CDR1 MDHEN and CDR2 SYDVKM. Trimming shortened V by 2 bases and J by 3 bases, and 4 bases separated the two germline ends. The chain's CDR3 is CASSLQHTEAFF. The CDR3 DNA follows: TGTGCCAGCAGTTTACAGCACACTGAAGCTTTCTTT.

This clonotype occurred a few times. The chain recombines TRBV7-3 with TRBJ2-1; D is perhaps TRBD2 (6 bases). Trimming took 2 bases from V and 10 from J, leaving 12 bases between them. The V gene's germline CDR1 is SGHTA and CDR2 FQGTGA. There are 13 residues in the CDR3. CDR3 region: CASSLSAGQEQFF. CDR3 nucleotide sequence: TGTGCCAGCAGCTTATCAGCGGGCCAAGAGCAGTTCTTC.

The rearrangement joins TRBV7-9 to TRBJ2-3; maybe TRBD1 (6 bases). V dropped 4 bases and J dropped 4 bases, with 18 bases sitting between them. Looked up from germline, CDR1 is SEHNR and CDR2 is FQNEAQ (reference sequence). The CDR3 has 16 amino acids. The CDR3 loop is CASSYRGKQGADTQYF. In DNA form, the CDR3 reads TGTGCCAGCAGCTACCGGGGTAAACAGGGCGCAGATACGCAGTATTTT.

This clonotype was picked up many times. The CDR3 protein is CASSLGTRVYEKLFF. The CDR3 DNA sequence: TGTGCCAGCAGCTTAGGCACAAGGGTCTATGAAAAACTGTTTTTT. This chain connects TRBV7-2 to TRBJ1-4, with unresolved D. CDR1 is SGHTA and CDR2 is FQGNSA in the germline V gene. The CDR3 extends over 15 amino acids. Trimming pared 1 base from V and 6 bases from J, leaving 12 bases between.

This chain links TRBV2 with TRBJ2-5, with 9 positions matching TRBD2. The junction had 2 bases not matched to a gene; V was cut back by 3 bases and J by 6 bases. Per the germline V gene, CDR1 is SNHLY and CDR2 is FYNNEI. The CDR3 spans 13 residues. CDR3 amino acids: CASSDGLAQTQYF. In DNA, the CDR3 is TGTGCCAGCAGTGACGGACTAGCGCAGACCCAGTACTTC.

This clonotype was counted a few times. The chain employs TRBV15 and TRBJ1-2, with 10 bases aligning to TRBD1. Trimming took 0 bases from V and 7 from J; bases not matched to a gene: 8. The CDR3 is made up of 16 amino acids. Germline CDR1 LNHNV, CDR2 YYDKDF (reference sequence). CDR3 amino acids: CATSRDHGDRGGGYTF. In nucleotides, the CDR3 is TGTGCCACCAGCAGAGATCATGGGGACAGGGGAGGTGGCTACACCTTC. The entire variable domain, with the rest obtained from reference TRBV15 and TRBJ1-2, is as follows: DAMVIQNPRYQVTQFGKPVTLSCSQTLNHNVMYWYQQKSSQAPKLLFHYYDKDFNNEADTPDNFQSRRPNTSFCFLDIRSPGLGDTAMYLCATSRDHGDRGGGYTFGSGTRLTVV.

The chain has TRBV5-1 and TRBJ2-2; the match to TRBD2 covers 11 bases. V lost 4 bases, J lost 5 bases, and 7 bases stayed unmatched. There are 16 residues in the CDR3. From germline, CDR1 is SGHRS and CDR2 YFSETQ. Here the CDR3 reads CASSQLAGVKTGELFF. Written as DNA, the CDR3 is TGCGCCAGCAGCCAACTAGCGGGAGTTAAGACCGGGGAGCTGTTTTTT. Drawing the rest from reference TRBV5-1 and TRBJ2-2, the complete variable domain is KAGVTQTPRYLIKTRGQQVTLSCSPISGHRSVSWYQQTPGQGLQFLFEYFSETQRNKGNFPGRFSGRQFSNSRSEMNVSTLELGDSALYLCASSQLAGVKTGELFFGEGSRLTVL.

A few counts support this clonotype. In nucleotides, the CDR3 is TGTGCCACCAGCACTAGGACTAGTGGCTCCGAGCAGTACGTC. Its protein is CATSTRTSGSEQYV. This chain uses TRBV15 with TRBJ2-7, with 7 bases that match TRBD2. With V trimmed by 4 bases and J by 6 bases, 9 bases remained unmatched. This CDR3 contains 14 residues. Looked up from germline, CDR1 is LNHNV and CDR2 is YYDKDF (reference sequence).

This clonotype has only a few counts. The chain's CDR3 is CASSSRAGGLNTEAFF. CDR3 sequence (DNA): TGTGCCAGCAGCAGTCGGGCAGGGGGATTGAACACTGAAGCTTTCTTT. This chain links TRBV11-3 with TRBJ1-1; 7 bases are a match to TRBD1. The CDR3 contains 16 residues. Trimming took 5 bases from V and 0 from J; bases not matched to a gene: 9. Germline V gives CDR1 SGHNT, CDR2 YENEEA.

V usage is TRBV20-1 and J usage is TRBJ2-1; TRBD2 matches at 11 bases. Germline values: CDR1 DFQATT, CDR2 SNEGSKA (reference sequence). The CDR3 loop spans 15 amino acids. The V gene end was trimmed by 5 bases and the J gene end by 9 bases; junction bases not matched to a gene: 12. The CDR3 here is CSARPLAGGIVEQFF. The CDR3 DNA reads as TGCAGTGCTCGCCCTTTAGCGGGAGGGATAGTTGAGCAGTTCTTC.

This clonotype was counted a few times. The rearrangement joins TRBV28 to TRBJ1-1, with D possibly being TRBD1 (5 bases). V was pared by 4 bases and J by 4 bases, with 16 bases between. The germline gives CDR1 MDHEN, CDR2 SYDVKM. The CDR3 length is 15 residues. CDR3 nucleotides: TGTGCCAGCAGTTCAACCGGGACGGGGGGCACTGAAGCTTTCTTT. This translates into CASSSTGTGGTEAFF.

The chain uses TRBV5-4 and TRBJ2-1; 9 bases are a match to TRBD2. Trimming cost V 4 bases and J 7 bases; bases outside gene matches: 15. This CDR3 is 17 amino acids long. CDR1 is SGHNT and CDR2 is YYREEE in the germline V gene (reference sequence). This chain's CDR3 is CASSHLRMTSGKNEQFF. CDR3 bases: TGTGCCAGCAGCCATCTTCGAATGACTAGCGGCAAAAATGAGCAGTTCTTC.

This clonotype has only a few counts. This chain links TRBV2 with TRBJ2-7, with 8 bases fitting TRBD1. The V segment lost 6 bases and the J segment 2 bases; nucleotides outside the gene matches: 9. Germline values: CDR1 SNHLY, CDR2 FYNNEI. The CDR3 has 15 amino acids. The CDR3 here is CASRVDRERPYEQYV. For the CDR3, the DNA is TGTGCCAGCAGGGTGGACAGGGAAAGGCCCTACGAGCAGTACGTC.

CDR3 nucleotide sequence: TGTGCCAGCAGTACCCTCTGGACTAGAAACACCGGGGAGCTGTTTTTT. Amino acids: CASSTLWTRNTGELFF. The rearrangement uses TRBV6-2 or TRBV6-3 and TRBJ2-2; 7 bases map to TRBD2. Germline trimming cut 5 bases from V and 2 bases from J; bases unmatched to any gene: 8. Germline-derived CDR1 and CDR2 are MNHEY and SVGEGT. The CDR3 covers 16 residues.

Only a few counts were recorded for this clonotype. As DNA, the CDR3 is TGTGCCAGCAGTTATAGGGCCAACACTGAAGCTTTCTTT. It translates to CASSYRANTEAFF. V gene TRBV6-2 or TRBV6-3 combines with J gene TRBJ1-1; no firm D call. Trimming shortened V by 3 bases and J by 2 bases, and 7 bases separated the two germline ends. In germline, CDR1 is MNHEY, CDR2 SVGEGT. The CDR3 is made up of 13 amino acids.

This clonotype was seen repeatedly, ten times or more. The chain combines TRBV7-2 with TRBJ2-1; TRBD2 agrees at 10 bases. The V gene's germline CDR1 is SGHTA and CDR2 FQGNSA. The CDR3 spans 17 residues. Trimming took 2 bases from V and 2 from J; bases not matched to a gene: 6. CDR3 in amino acids: CASSLRRTSGAYNEQFF. The CDR3, as DNA: TGTGCCAGCAGCTTACGCCGGACTAGCGGAGCCTACAATGAGCAGTTCTTC.

The CDR3 sequence: CASSWGLAAITDTQYF. In DNA, the CDR3 is TGTGCCAGCAGCTGGGGACTAGCGGCAATCACAGATACGCAGTATTTT. The V gene is TRBV7-6, the J gene TRBJ2-3; 11 bases align to TRBD2. Germline loops: CDR1 SGHVS, CDR2 FNYEAQ. This CDR3 spans 16 amino acids. V trimming: 4 bases; J trimming: 2 bases; junction bases outside the gene matches: 5.

This clonotype has more than one count but fewer than ten. This rearrangement joins TRBV7-2 to TRBJ1-5, with unresolved D. From germline, CDR1 is SGHTA and CDR2 FQGNSA. This CDR3 contains 13 residues. The V gene lost 6 bases and the J gene lost 4 bases, with 10 bases spanning the gap. Here the CDR3 DNA reads TGTGCCAGCAGTAGACATGTAAATCAGCCCCAGCATTTT. Its translation is CASSRHVNQPQHF.

The CDR3 bases are TGTGCCAGCAGCGTGGGACAGGGGGTAGGAAAACTGTTTTTT. Residues: CASSVGQGVGKLFF. The chain is built from TRBV7-9 and TRBJ1-4, with 11 bases aligning to TRBD1. V shed 5 bases, J shed 10 bases, and the junction held 6 bases outside the gene matches. The V gene's germline CDR1 is SEHNR and CDR2 FQNEAQ (reference sequence). This CDR3 has 14 amino acids.

This clonotype was observed a handful of times. The chain uses TRBV7-8 and TRBJ2-7; 8 bases line up with TRBD1. The CDR3 is made up of 16 amino acids. Germline trimming cut 5 bases from V and 1 base from J; bases unmatched to any gene: 10. The germline gives CDR1 SGHVS, CDR2 FQNEAQ. The CDR3 here is CASSRAGTGPSYEQYF. The CDR3 DNA reads as TGTGCCAGCAGCCGAGCCGGGACAGGTCCTTCCTACGAGCAGTACTTC.

This chain links TRBV4-1 with TRBJ2-1; 11 bases fit TRBD2. The J segment lost 4 bases and the V segment lost 4 bases, leaving 6 bases of the junction unmatched. This CDR3 spans 16 amino acids. Per the germline V gene, CDR1 is MGHRA and CDR2 is YSYEKL. CDR3 loop: CASSLFLAGGYNEQFF. CDR3 bases: TGCGCCAGCAGCCTTTTCCTAGCGGGAGGTTACAATGAGCAGTTCTTC.

This chain joins TRBV2 and TRBJ2-5, with D possibly matching TRBD1 (6 bases). The germline V gene encodes CDR1 SNHLY and CDR2 FYNNEI. V was clipped by 4 bases and J by 2 bases, with 8 bases between them. The CDR3 has 13 residues. CDR3 bases: TGTGCCAGCAGTGCGAGGGGGCAAGAGACCCAGTACTTC. The encoded protein is CASSARGQETQYF. The full variable domain, completed using reference TRBV2 and TRBJ2-5, is EPEVTQTPSHQVTQMGQEVILRCVPISNHLYFYWYRQILGQKVEFLVSFYNNEISEKSEIFDDQFSVERPDGSNFTLKIRSTKLEDSAMYFCASSARGQETQYFGPGTRLLVL.

The CDR3 region has the DNA TGTGCCAGCAGCGGCCCGGGACTAGCGGGGCACAATGAGCAGTTCTTC. Its translation: CASSGPGLAGHNEQFF. This chain uses TRBV7-9 with TRBJ2-1, with 13 nucleotides matching TRBD2. Looked up from germline, CDR1 is SEHNR and CDR2 is FQNEAQ (reference sequence). V gave up 5 bases and J gave up 5 bases; unmatched junction bases: 6. The CDR3 is made up of 16 amino acids.